These 5 T cell receptor beta chains were all obtained from the same sample, sequenced in a study of control samples from healthy donors and cancer patients. Assay used: immunoSEQ multiplex PCR; TCRdb lists only in-frame clones, some missing. The sample contains around 180,000 clones, approximately 86% of which appear only once. Sequencing was carried out using blood. These receptors all stem from a woman aged 25 to 39 in good health.

The chain joins TRBV7-2 to TRBJ2-3; D unresolved. CDR1 is SGHTA and CDR2 is FQGNSA in the germline V gene. The CDR3 is made up of 16 amino acids. The ends were cut back, 1 base at V and 5 bases at J, with 16 bases in the middle. CDR3 DNA sequence: TGTGCCAGCAGCTTAGAGGTCCTGCGACCTATAGATACGCAGTATTTT. Translated: CASSLEVLRPIDTQYF.

V gene TRBV15 combines with J gene TRBJ2-4; the D gene is possibly TRBD1 (5 bases). The CDR3 runs 17 residues. V was shortened by 0 bases and J by 1 base, with 13 bases between the two germline ends. Germline CDR1 LNHNV, CDR2 YYDKDF (reference sequence). The CDR3 protein is CATSRDIGVSAKNIQYF. The CDR3 coding sequence is TGTGCCACCAGCAGAGATATAGGGGTCTCGGCCAAAAACATTCAGTACTTC. Full variable domain (missing parts from reference TRBV15 and TRBJ2-4): DAMVIQNPRYQVTQFGKPVTLSCSQTLNHNVMYWYQQKSSQAPKLLFHYYDKDFNNEADTPDNFQSRRPNTSFCFLDIRSPGLGDTAMYLCATSRDIGVSAKNIQYFGAGTRLSVL.

The rearrangement joins TRBV29-1 to TRBJ1-2, with D tentatively TRBD1 (5 bases). Trimming pared 1 base from V and 0 bases from J, leaving 6 bases between. This CDR3 region has 13 residues. Per the germline V gene, CDR1 is SQVTM and CDR2 is ANQGSEA. CDR3 amino acids: CSVEGGSNYGYTF. CDR3 bases: TGCAGCGTTGAAGGGGGCTCTAACTATGGCTACACCTTC.

The V call is TRBV7-9, the J call TRBJ2-3, with a possible D match to TRBD1 (5 bases). Germline V gene sequence: CDR1 SEHNR, CDR2 FQNEAQ (reference sequence). V lost 4 bases, J lost 2 bases, and 19 bases lay in between. There are 17 residues in the CDR3. The CDR3 DNA follows: TGTGCCAGCAGCTCCTCTAGAACTGGGGCCAACACAGATACGCAGTATTTT. Translated, it gives CASSSSRTGANTDTQYF.

The chain employs TRBV10-1 and TRBJ1-1; D is possibly TRBD1 (6 bases). CDR3 length: 15 amino acids. Per germline, CDR1 WNHNN and CDR2 SYGVQD (reference sequence). The ends were cut back, 3 bases at V and 1 base at J, with 12 bases in the middle. Written as DNA, the CDR3 is TGCGCCAGCAGTGAAAGCAGGGGCCGGAACACTGAAGCTTTCTTT. Protein sequence: CASSESRGRNTEAFF.